Listed below are T cell receptor beta chains from one sample, sequenced in a study of cytomegalovirus exposure and HLA in healthy donors. The repertoire was sequenced with immunoSEQ multiplex PCR; TCRdb's copy has only in-frame clones and lacks some. The sample lists over 150,000 clones; almost 80% were seen once. Sequenced: PBMCs. The receptor source for this set is a woman between 45 and 65 years old in good health and CMV-seronegative. CDR3s include the opening cysteine and the closing phenylalanine or tryptophan. D genes are given only for firm matches. Only part of the rows carry a size: once, few, many, or a class if the clone is expanded.

D	size	J	V	DNA	CDR3
.	.	TRBJ2-3	TRBV18	TGTGCCAGCTCCCCTCGAGGAGATACGCAGTATTTT	CASSPRGDTQYF
.	.	TRBJ2-5	TRBV28	TGTGCCAGCAGTCCGGACGGGGGGACCCAGTACTTC	CASSPDGGTQYF
.	.	TRBJ1-1	TRBV18	TGTGCCAGCTCACCAGCGGCCATGAACACTGAAGCTTTCTTT	CASSPAAMNTEAFF
.	few	TRBJ1-1	TRBV6-1	TGTGCCAGCAGTGAAGTGCACAGGGACACTGAAGCTTTCTTT	CASSEVHRDTEAFF
TRBD2	.	TRBJ2-1	TRBV5-4	TGTGCCAGCAGCTTGGGGGCGGCTAGCGGGAATTACAATAAGCAGTTCTTC	CASSLGAASGNYNKQFF
TRBD2	once	TRBJ2-3	TRBV5-4	TGTGCCAGCAGTCCTGGGACTAGCGGGAGCACAGATACGCAGTATTTT	CASSPGTSGSTDTQYF
TRBD1	.	TRBJ1-4	TRBV2	TGTGCCAGCAGTGAAGTTCTCCTTTGGGACAGACTTAATGAAAAACTGTTTTTT	CASSEVLLWDRLNEKLFF
.	.	TRBJ1-6	TRBV10-1	TGCGCCAGCAGCGGAGGAAATTCACCCCTCCACTTT	CASSGGNSPLHF
.	.	TRBJ2-7	TRBV10-3	TGTGCCATCAGTGAGCAAGGAGGTGGCTACGAGCAGTACTTC	CAISEQGGGYEQYF
TRBD1	.	TRBJ2-1	TRBV5-1	TGCGCCAGCGGGGGAACGGGACAGGGTATTGATGAGCAGTTCTTC	CASGGTGQGIDEQFF
TRBD1	.	TRBJ2-1	TRBV28	TGTGCCAGCAGTTCCCCCTCCGGACAGGGGATGGGCAATGAGCAGTTCTTC	CASSSPSGQGMGNEQFF
TRBD1	.	TRBJ2-7	TRBV18	TGTGCCAGCTCACGCGCCGGACAGGGTATCTACGAGCAGTACTTC	CASSRAGQGIYEQYF
TRBD2	.	TRBJ2-5	TRBV7-2	TGTGCCAGCAGGCGGGGGTTCCGAGAGACCCAGTACTTC	CASRRGFRETQYF
.	.	TRBJ1-4	TRBV12-1	TGTGCCAGCAGCTACTTGGGGGACATTGGAGGCCCAACTAATGAAAAACTGTTTTTT	CASSYLGDIGGPTNEKLFF